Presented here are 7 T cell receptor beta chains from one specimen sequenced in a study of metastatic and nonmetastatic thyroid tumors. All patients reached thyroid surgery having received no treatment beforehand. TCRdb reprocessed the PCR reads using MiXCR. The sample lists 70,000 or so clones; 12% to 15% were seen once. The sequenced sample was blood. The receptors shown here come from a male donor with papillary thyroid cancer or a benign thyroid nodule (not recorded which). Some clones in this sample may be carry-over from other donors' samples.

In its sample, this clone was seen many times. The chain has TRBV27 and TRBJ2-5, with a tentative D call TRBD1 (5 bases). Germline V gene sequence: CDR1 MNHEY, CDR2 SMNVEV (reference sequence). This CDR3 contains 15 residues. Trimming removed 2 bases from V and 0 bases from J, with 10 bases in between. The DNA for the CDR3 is TGTGCCAGCAGTTTAGGGGCGGCAGACCAAGAGACCCAGTACTTC. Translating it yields CASSLGAADQETQYF.

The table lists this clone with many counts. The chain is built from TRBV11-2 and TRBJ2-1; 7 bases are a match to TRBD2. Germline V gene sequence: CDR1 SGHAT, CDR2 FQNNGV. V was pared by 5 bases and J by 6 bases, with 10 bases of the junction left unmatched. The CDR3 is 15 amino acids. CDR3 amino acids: CASSPDQRGINEQFF. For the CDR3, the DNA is TGTGCCAGCAGCCCGGATCAGCGGGGAATCAATGAGCAGTTCTTC.

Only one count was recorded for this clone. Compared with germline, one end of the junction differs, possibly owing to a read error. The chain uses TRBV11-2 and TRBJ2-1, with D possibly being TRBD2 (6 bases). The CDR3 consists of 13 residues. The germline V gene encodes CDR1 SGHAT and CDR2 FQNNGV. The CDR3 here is CASTLVVGLAGFF. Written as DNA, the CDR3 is TGTGCCAGCACCTTAGTCGTGGGACTTGCAGGGTTCTTC.

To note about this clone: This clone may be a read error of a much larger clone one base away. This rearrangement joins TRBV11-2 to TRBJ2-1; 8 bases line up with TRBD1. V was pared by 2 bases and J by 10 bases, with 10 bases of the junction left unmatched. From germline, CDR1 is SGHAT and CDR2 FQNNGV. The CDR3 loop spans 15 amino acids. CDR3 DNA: TGTGCCAGCAGCTTAATCAGGGGGCGCTGGGGAGAGCAGTTCTTC. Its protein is CASSLIRGRWGEQFF.

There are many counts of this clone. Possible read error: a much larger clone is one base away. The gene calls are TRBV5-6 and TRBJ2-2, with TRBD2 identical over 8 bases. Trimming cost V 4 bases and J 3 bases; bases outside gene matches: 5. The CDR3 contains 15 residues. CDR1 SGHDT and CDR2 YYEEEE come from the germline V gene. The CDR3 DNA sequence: TGTGCCAGCAGCCCCGGGGGGGGGGACACCGGGGAGCTGTTTTTT. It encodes CASSPGGGDTGELFF.

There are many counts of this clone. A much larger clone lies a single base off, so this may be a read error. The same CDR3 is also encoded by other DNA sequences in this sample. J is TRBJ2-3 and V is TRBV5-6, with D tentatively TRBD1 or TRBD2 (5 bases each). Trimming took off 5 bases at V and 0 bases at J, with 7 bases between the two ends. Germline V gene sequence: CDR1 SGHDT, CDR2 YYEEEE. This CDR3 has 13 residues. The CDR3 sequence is CASRGDSTDTQYF. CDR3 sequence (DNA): TGTGCCAGCAGGGGGGACAGCACAGATACGCAGTATTTT.

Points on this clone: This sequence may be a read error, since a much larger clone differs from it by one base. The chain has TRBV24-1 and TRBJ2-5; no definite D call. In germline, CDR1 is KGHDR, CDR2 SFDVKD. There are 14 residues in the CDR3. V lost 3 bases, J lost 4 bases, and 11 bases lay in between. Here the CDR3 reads CATSDDVVGETQYF. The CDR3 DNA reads TGTGCCACCAGTGATGATGTGGTAGGAGAGACCCAGTACTTC.